This TCR beta chain originates from a study of blood T cell repertoires in COVID-19. Background on the study: In each case, the material was cDNA or gDNA derived from T cells, B-cell-depleted T cells, or PBMCs.

Trimming took 3 bases from V and 0 from J; bases not matched to a gene: 5. The CDR3 length is 15 residues. CDR1 SGHRS and CDR2 YFSETQ come from the germline V gene. Cohort placement rested on clinical history that participants reported themselves. Contact with a PCR-confirmed or clinician-diagnosed COVID-19 case occurred within 2 weeks of entry. Under the authors' procedure: Amplification with reference gene primers provided the estimates of nucleated cell counts. The data were produced by immunoSEQ multiplex PCR, yet TCRdb's version contains in-frame clones alone and is incomplete. V, J and clone size derive from that table, while D and trimming were established from the DNA sequence. The table has roughly 190,000 clones, 65% to 85% seen once; the top ten hold 3% to 3.5%.

Input material: PBMCs or T cells enriched from blood (not recorded which). The sequence came from a woman in her thirties who had been exposed to COVID-19. This sequence joins TRBV5-1 and TRBJ2-7, with 8 positions matching TRBD1. The CDR3 protein is CASSSRQGASYEQYF. The CDR3 bases are TGCGCCAGCAGCTCGCGGCAGGGGGCCTCCTACGAGCAGTACTTC.